This is a list of T cell receptor beta chains from one sample in a study of beta chain features in type 1 diabetes. The repertoire was sequenced with immunoSEQ multiplex PCR; TCRdb's copy has only in-frame clones and lacks some. The sample contains around 260,000 clones, roughly 24% of which appear only once. The sequenced sample consisted of naive CD4+ T cells from blood. These receptor sequences come from a woman aged 25-40 years with type 1 diabetes. The CDR3 runs from the conserved cysteine through the conserved F or W.

v_call cdr3_aa
TRBV6-5 CASRYRGGQPQHF
TRBV28 CASSSPGQGSQPQHF
TRBV7-3 CASSLMGLSTDTQYF
TRBV30 CAWTSTDTQYF
TRBV30 CAWSGGTGFRTEAFF
TRBV5-4 CASSYAGTNEKLFF
TRBV28 CASSSGGGSNQPQHF
TRBV19 CASSIIAGVENEQFF
TRBV6-6 CASGEQVETQYF
TRBV29-1 CSAVDRGLTEAFF
TRBV6-6 CASSPGTGLAFGYTF